The next 27 T cell receptor beta chains were all read from a single sample in a study of blood T cells in healthy people across ages. Combining a sample-barcoded 5' primer with a J-beta primer mix, a second PCR ran for roughly 6 to 12 cycles. TCRdb re-called the 5' RACE reads through MiXCR, storing one row per CDR3 protein. Here the sample spans about 620,000 distinct CDR3 sequences, 21% being singletons. The sequencing sample was made of blood. Receptor source: a man between 65 and 85 years old in good health.

The chain employs TRBV29-1 and TRBJ2-1; D is unresolved. Germline loops: CDR1 SQVTM, CDR2 ANQGSEA. The CDR3 sequence is 15 residues long. V shed 2 bases and J shed 3 bases, with 14 bases lying between them. The CDR3 bases are TGCAGCGTTGAACGTTGGGAAGAAGACTACAATGAGCAGTTCTTC. Amino acids: CSVERWEEDYNEQFF.

This clonotype has a handful of counts. This chain's CDR3 is CASTDSSYNEQFF. For the CDR3, the DNA is TGTGCCAGTACCGACAGCTCCTACAATGAGCAGTTCTTC. This rearrangement joins TRBV19 to TRBJ2-1, with D perhaps TRBD1 (5 bases). Germline V gene data show CDR1 as LNHDA and CDR2 as SQIVND (reference sequence). With 7 bases removed from V and 0 bases from J, the gap between germline ends came to 7 bases. CDR3 size: 13 residues.

This sequence joins TRBV20-1 and TRBJ1-5; tentative D call: TRBD1 (5 bases). The CDR3 has 15 amino acids. With 5 bases removed from V and 1 base from J, the gap between germline ends came to 15 bases. Germline CDR1 reads DFQATT; CDR2 reads SNEGSKA (reference sequence). The CDR3 nucleotides are TGCAGTGCTCTGGCCGGGACGGCGAGCAATCAGCCCCAGCATTTT. Amino acids: CSALAGTASNQPQHF.

V gene TRBV20-1 combines with J gene TRBJ2-1; 7 nucleotides match TRBD1. The CDR3 is 14 residues long. The V and J ends lost 0 bases and 6 bases, in that order; junction bases with no gene match: 5. CDR1 and CDR2 (germline): DFQATT, SNEGSKA (reference sequence). This CDR3 is CSARDPGGSNEQFF. CDR3 in DNA: TGCAGTGCTAGAGACCCAGGGGGTAGCAATGAGCAGTTCTTC.

The chain is built from TRBV3-1 and TRBJ2-2, with TRBD2 matching over 9 bases. This CDR3 has 15 residues. The germline CDR1 and CDR2 sequences are LGHDT and YNNKEL (reference sequence). J was trimmed by 8 bases and V by 4 bases; bases with no gene match: 8. CDR3: CASSPTGTSTGELFF. DNA of the CDR3: TGTGCCAGCAGCCCCACCGGGACTAGCACTGGGGAGCTGTTTTTT.

The chain uses TRBV6-2 or TRBV6-3 and TRBJ2-5, with unresolved D. The J call may be mistaken, given a closer DNA end match to TRBJ2-1. The CDR3 loop spans 11 amino acids. CDR1 is MNHEY and CDR2 is SVGEGT in the germline V gene. The CDR3 DNA is TGTGCCAGCAGTTTGGAAATAACTCAGTTCTTC. This translates into CASSLEITQFF.

In its sample, this clonotype was seen once. The chain employs TRBV20-1 and TRBJ2-3; 11 bases agree with TRBD1. V was pared by 4 bases and J by 4 bases, with 10 bases of the junction left unmatched. The CDR3 loop spans 16 amino acids. Germline V lookup: CDR1 DFQATT, CDR2 SNEGSKA (reference sequence). In nucleotides, the CDR3 is TGCAGTGCTATTGGACAGGGGGCCCACGGGGCAGATACGCAGTATTTT. Translation: CSAIGQGAHGADTQYF.

This clonotype was counted at least ten times. This sequence joins TRBV5-1 and TRBJ2-5; D tentatively reads TRBD1 or TRBD2 (5 bases each). V lost 0 bases and J 5 bases, leaving 11 bases between the germline ends. The CDR3 runs 14 residues. Germline V lookup: CDR1 SGHRS, CDR2 YFSETQ. Here the CDR3 reads CASSLGTRGETQYF. CDR3 DNA sequence: TGCGCCAGCAGCTTGGGAACTAGGGGCGAGACCCAGTACTTC. The complete variable domain, with remaining parts taken from reference TRBV5-1 and TRBJ2-5, reads KAGVTQTPRYLIKTRGQQVTLSCSPISGHRSVSWYQQTPGQGLQFLFEYFSETQRNKGNFPGRFSGRQFSNSRSEMNVSTLELGDSALYLCASSLGTRGETQYFGPGTRLLVL.

This clonotype was picked up a small number of times. V usage is TRBV5-1 and J usage is TRBJ1-1, with 9 bases that match TRBD1. This CDR3 contains 15 residues. CDR1 SGHRS and CDR2 YFSETQ come from the germline V gene. V lost 6 bases and J lost 5; bases outside the gene matches: 11. CDR3 loop: CASNEPTGGWTEAFF. For the CDR3, the DNA is TGCGCCAGCAACGAACCGACAGGGGGATGGACTGAAGCTTTCTTT.

This clonotype was picked up a small number of times. The rearrangement links TRBV4-2 to TRBJ2-5; the D gene is possibly TRBD1 (5 bases). This CDR3 has 14 residues. Germline V gene lookup returns CDR1 LGHNA and CDR2 YNFKEQ. V lost 0 bases, J lost 5 bases, and 10 bases lay in between. The CDR3 spells CASSQDQGKETQYF. The DNA for the CDR3 is TGTGCCAGCAGCCAAGATCAGGGCAAGGAGACCCAGTACTTC.

This clonotype came up a few times. The chain carries TRBV9 and TRBJ2-2, with 7 bases fitting TRBD2. The length of the CDR3 is 16 residues. With 0 bases clipped from V and 4 bases from J, the junction kept 6 bases outside the gene matches. Germline V CDR1 and CDR2: SGDLS, YYNGEE. The CDR3: CASSVVAGVGTGELFF. CDR3 DNA: TGTGCCAGCAGCGTAGTCGCGGGAGTCGGCACCGGGGAGCTGTTTTTT.

The J gene is TRBJ1-2, the V gene TRBV18, with TRBD1 matching over 8 bases. Germline V gene sequence: CDR1 KGHSH, CDR2 LQKENI. The CDR3 has 13 residues. V dropped 4 bases and J dropped 6; count of bases not matched to a gene: 4. The CDR3 sequence is CASSQDRVDGYTF. The CDR3 DNA reads TGTGCCAGCTCACAGGACAGGGTGGATGGCTACACCTTC. Full variable domain (rest looked up from reference TRBV18 and TRBJ1-2): NAGVMQNPRHLVRRRGQEARLRCSPMKGHSHVYWYRQLPEEGLKFMVYLQKENIIDESGMPKERFSAEFPKEGPSILRIQQVVRGDSAAYFCASSQDRVDGYTFGSGTRLTVV.

This clonotype was counted many times. The rearrangement uses TRBV27 and TRBJ1-1; 8 bases align to TRBD1. The CDR3 length is 13 residues. Trimming took 4 bases from V and 5 from J; bases not matched to a gene: 3. Germline V CDR1 and CDR2: MNHEY, SMNVEV (reference sequence). The CDR3 region is CASSSRGLTEAFF. As DNA, the CDR3 is TGTGCCAGCAGTTCCAGGGGGCTGACTGAAGCTTTCTTT.

The rearrangement links TRBV5-1 to TRBJ2-7, with a possible D match to TRBD2 (5 bases). This CDR3 comprises 15 residues. Germline V CDR1 and CDR2: SGHRS, YFSETQ. Trimming shortened V by 0 bases and J by 2 bases, and 12 bases separated the two germline ends. In DNA form, the CDR3 reads TGCGCCAGCAGCTTGGGGTCCGAGGGTGCCTACGAGCAGTACTTC. Its translation is CASSLGSEGAYEQYF.

This clonotype was counted only a few times. The J gene is TRBJ2-1, the V gene TRBV2, with 11 bases identical to TRBD2. The V segment lost 6 bases and the J segment 5 bases; nucleotides outside the gene matches: 3. CDR3 length equals 14 residues. Germline assignment: CDR1 SNHLY and CDR2 FYNNEI. The chain's CDR3 is CASRRLAGHNEQFF. The CDR3 coding sequence is TGTGCCAGCAGAAGACTAGCGGGGCACAATGAGCAGTTCTTC.

This clonotype was seen only a few times. This chain links TRBV28 with TRBJ1-2; no firm D call. The CDR3 is 16 residues long. Germline CDR1 reads MDHEN; CDR2 reads SYDVKM. The V end was cut by 5 bases, the J end by 4 bases, with 20 bases between. CDR3 residues: CASSPPRGRESYGYTF. As DNA, the CDR3 is TGTGCCAGCAGTCCTCCTCGGGGAAGGGAGAGCTATGGCTACACCTTC.

This clonotype was seen a few times. A much bigger clone sits one base away, suggesting this may be a read error. The chain employs TRBV7-6 and TRBJ1-4; D uncertain. Per germline, CDR1 SGHVS and CDR2 FNYEAQ. This CDR3 has 13 amino acids. The V end lost 5 bases, the J end lost 12 bases, and 16 bases lay between the germline ends. CDR3 sequence: CASSPPQTGELFF. The CDR3 DNA follows: TGTGCCAGCAGCCCTCCCCAAACTGGAGAACTGTTTTTT.

This clonotype appeared once. The chain recombines TRBV14 with TRBJ2-3; 12 bases match TRBD2. J gave up 6 bases and V 4 bases, and 5 bases lay outside the gene matches. This CDR3 spans 15 amino acids. Germline loops: CDR1 SGHDN, CDR2 FVKESK. CDR3 residues: CASSPRLAGVDTQYF. As DNA, the CDR3 is TGTGCCAGCAGCCCCAGACTAGCGGGAGTCGATACGCAGTATTTT.

In its sample, this clonotype was seen a few times. The chain uses TRBV6-5 and TRBJ2-4; D possibly matches TRBD1 or TRBD2 (5 bases each). V was trimmed by 2 bases and J by 5 bases, leaving 10 bases between them. The CDR3 has 14 residues. CDR1 and CDR2 (germline): MNHEY, SVGAGI. The CDR3 coding sequence is TGTGCCAGCAGTTACGGGGGTACCCAAAACATTCAGTACTTC. As protein: CASSYGGTQNIQYF.

Details on this clonotype: The junction does not match germline at one end; this may be a read error. The chain combines TRBV12-3 or TRBV12-4 with TRBJ2-1; D is unresolved. The CDR3 length is 14 residues. This CDR3 is CASSFAGIRETQHF. The CDR3 DNA is TGTGCCAGCAGTTTCGCCGGCATCCGAGAGACCCAGCACTTC.

J is TRBJ2-1 and V is TRBV20-1; TRBD1 matches 8 bases. The CDR3 loop spans 13 amino acids. J gave up 9 bases and V 3 bases, and 7 bases lay outside the gene matches. Germline CDR1 reads DFQATT; CDR2 reads SNEGSKA (reference sequence). CDR3 sequence: CSARPGGRGEQFF. CDR3 in DNA: TGCAGTGCTAGGCCAGGGGGCAGAGGTGAGCAGTTCTTC.

The chain recombines TRBV7-6 with TRBJ2-5; a possible D gene is TRBD2 (6 bases). The V end lost 5 bases, the J end lost 11 bases, and 18 bases lay between the germline ends. Germline CDR1 is SGHVS and CDR2 is FNYEAQ. This CDR3 has 13 residues. The CDR3 nucleotides are TGTGCCAGCAGCCCTACTCCGGGACTCCTTCAGTACTTC. Protein product: CASSPTPGLLQYF.

The chain has TRBV6-1 and TRBJ2-7, with D perhaps TRBD1 (7 bases). Germline V CDR1 and CDR2: MNHNS, SASEGT. Trimming left V 7 bases short and J 4 bases short, with 17 bases between. This CDR3 region has 14 residues. In DNA form, the CDR3 reads TGTGCCAGCATTCCAGGGGGGTCAGGGTACGAGCAGTACTTC. This gives the protein CASIPGGSGYEQYF.

The count of this clonotype is one. The chain combines TRBV6-2 or TRBV6-3 with TRBJ2-1, with a tentative D call TRBD2 (5 bases). Germline CDR1 MNHEY, CDR2 SVGEGT. CDR3 length equals 14 residues. The V end was cut by 8 bases, the J end by 0 bases, with 11 bases between. The CDR3 reads CASCDRDSYNEQFF. The CDR3 region has the DNA TGTGCCAGCTGTGACCGGGACTCCTACAATGAGCAGTTCTTC.

The chain couples TRBV7-8 to TRBJ2-1; 8 nucleotides align to TRBD2. Trimming at V came to 1 base and at J to 3 bases, leaving 8 bases not matched to a gene. The CDR3 consists of 17 residues. Germline CDR1 SGHVS, CDR2 FQNEAQ. CDR3 nucleotides: TGTGCCAGCAGCTTAGATCCTGGGACTAGGGGCTACAATGAGCAGTTCTTC. This sequence encodes CASSLDPGTRGYNEQFF. The entire variable domain, with the rest obtained from reference TRBV7-8 and TRBJ2-1, is as follows: GAGVSQSPRYKVAKRGQDVALRCDPISGHVSLFWYQQALGQGPEFLTYFQNEAQLDKSGLPSDRFFAERPEGSVSTLKIQRTQQEDSAVYLCASSLDPGTRGYNEQFFGPGTRLTVL.

This clonotype was found a few times. The genes are TRBV20-1 and TRBJ1-1; TRBD1 agrees at 8 bases. The germline V gene encodes CDR1 DFQATT and CDR2 SNEGSKA (reference sequence). The CDR3 is 10 amino acids. Trimming cost V 3 bases and J 10 bases; bases outside gene matches: 1. As DNA, the CDR3 is TGCAGTGCTAGCGGACAGGGAGCTTTCTTT. Its protein is CSASGQGAFF.

The sample holds a few counts of this clonotype. The CDR3: CASSVQVLQETQYF. The CDR3 DNA reads TGTGCCAGCAGCGTACAGGTGCTTCAAGAGACCCAGTACTTC. The J gene is TRBJ2-5, the V gene TRBV7-8; D may be TRBD1 (5 bases). There are 14 residues in the CDR3. Germline V gene lookup returns CDR1 SGHVS and CDR2 FQNEAQ. The germline V and J ends were trimmed by 5 bases and 2 bases, with 12 bases remaining between them.